This T cell receptor (beta chain) is drawn from a study of OX40 agonist ivuxolimab in advanced cancers. At the level of the study: Having had anti-PD-1, anti-PD-L1 or anti-CTLA-4 therapy before was allowed, and approximately 40% had some.

Method: immunoSEQ multiplex PCR; TCRdb's copy keeps in-frame clones and lacks some. The sample has around 89,000 clones; roughly 91% are singletons. With 4 bases clipped from V and 7 bases from J, the junction kept 14 bases outside the gene matches. CDR1 and CDR2 from the germline V gene are LNHDA and SQIVND (reference sequence). The CDR3 runs to 18 residues. The specimen was CD4+ or CD8+ T cells sorted from blood, collected in a trial of the OX40 agonist ivuxolimab. This receptor was obtained from an adult with an advanced solid tumor such as melanoma, head and neck, liver or kidney cancer. J is TRBJ2-5 and V is TRBV19; TRBD2 matches at 14 bases. The DNA for the CDR3 is TGTGCCAGTAGTAGCCCGGGACTAGCGGGGGTTCCCCAGGGGACCCAGTACTTC. It is translated as CASSSPGLAGVPQGTQYF.